The TCR beta chain under discussion was sequenced for a study of blood T cell repertoires in COVID-19. Study-wide context: The United States, Italy and Spain supplied acute and convalescent COVID-19 samples. From T cells, B-cell-depleted T cells, or PBMCs came the material, which was cDNA or gDNA.

Authors' methods: Nucleated cell number was recorded as an estimate derived from reference gene primer amplification. Profiled with immunoSEQ multiplex PCR; TCRdb holds only in-frame clones, not every one. V, J and clone size are taken as reported in that table, and D and trimming were inferred from the DNA itself. There are approximately 300,000 clones in the sample; around four fifths occur only once, and around 4% lies in the top ten. The clonotype originates from a woman aged 45-65 years with active or convalescent COVID-19. Sequencing input: peripheral blood.

CDR3 DNA sequence: TGTGCCAGCAGCCCCAGGCGGATGGGGGGGAACACCATATATTTT. Its protein is CASSPRRMGGNTIYF. The rearrangement uses TRBV13 and TRBJ1-3, with D perhaps TRBD1 (5 bases). Germline V gene sequence: CDR1 PRHDT, CDR2 FYEKMQ (reference sequence). The CDR3 has 15 residues. V lost 5 bases, J lost 7 bases, and 18 bases lay in between.